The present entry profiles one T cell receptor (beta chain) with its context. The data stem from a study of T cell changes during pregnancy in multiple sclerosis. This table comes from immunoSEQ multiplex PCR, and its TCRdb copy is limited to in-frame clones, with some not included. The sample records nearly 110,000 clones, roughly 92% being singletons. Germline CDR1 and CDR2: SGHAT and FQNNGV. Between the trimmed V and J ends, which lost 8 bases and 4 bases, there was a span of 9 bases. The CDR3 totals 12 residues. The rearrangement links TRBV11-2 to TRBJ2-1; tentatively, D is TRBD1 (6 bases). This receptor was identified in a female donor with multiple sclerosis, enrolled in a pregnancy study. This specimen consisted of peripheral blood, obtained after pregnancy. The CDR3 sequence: CASGTSYNEQFF. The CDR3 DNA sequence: TGTGCCAGCGGGACATCATACAATGAGCAGTTCTTC.